One sample yielded the 27 T cell receptor beta chains listed below, sequenced in a study of cytomegalovirus exposure and HLA in healthy donors. Only in-frame clones appear in the TCRdb table, and some are missing; sequencing was by immunoSEQ multiplex PCR. The data show roughly 300,000 clones, just over 85% seen once. The sequenced sample consisted of PBMCs. The receptors come from a woman under 30 in good health and CMV-seronegative.

This clone has just a few counts. This chain joins TRBV28 and TRBJ1-1; a possible D gene is TRBD1 (6 bases). CDR3 size: 18 residues. In germline, CDR1 is MDHEN, CDR2 SYDVKM. Between the trimmed V and J ends, which lost 3 bases and 1 base, there was a span of 21 bases. CDR3 coding DNA: TGTGCCAGCAGTTTCGGATGGAACAGGGCTGAATGGAACACTGAAGCTTTCTTT. Amino acids: CASSFGWNRAEWNTEAFF.

The chain links TRBV5-1 to TRBJ2-7; D is perhaps TRBD2 (6 bases). The V gene lost 5 bases and the J gene lost 2 bases, with 14 bases spanning the gap. The CDR3 runs to 14 residues. The germline V gene has CDR1 SGHRS and CDR2 YFSETQ. For the CDR3, the DNA is TGCGCCAGCAGGGGCGGGGCCGGGGCCTACGAGCAGTACTTC. Encoded protein: CASRGGAGAYEQYF.

The chain combines TRBV7-2 with TRBJ1-5; 9 positions match TRBD1. Trimming took 5 bases from V and 6 from J; bases not matched to a gene: 5. The CDR3 runs 14 residues. The germline CDR1 and CDR2 sequences are SGHTA and FQGNSA. CDR3 sequence: CASSRGTGLQPQHF. The CDR3 DNA reads as TGTGCCAGCAGCCGCGGGACAGGGCTTCAGCCCCAGCATTTT.

J is TRBJ1-1 and V is TRBV11-3; 7 bases agree with TRBD1. The ends lost 4 bases at V and 4 bases at J; junction bases unmatched: 3. Germline CDR1 is SGHNT and CDR2 is YENEEA. The CDR3 has 13 residues. CDR3 amino acids: CASSWAGGTEAFF. CDR3 coding DNA: TGTGCCAGCAGCTGGGCAGGGGGCACTGAAGCTTTCTTT. Full variable domain (outside the CDR3, taken from reference TRBV11-3 and TRBJ1-1): EAGVVQSPRYKIIEKKQPVAFWCNPISGHNTLYWYLQNLGQGPELLIRYENEEAVDDSQLPKDRFSAERLKGVDSTLKIQPAELGDSAVYLCASSWAGGTEAFFGQGTRLTVV.

The rearrangement links TRBV14 to TRBJ2-7, with 8 bases lining up with TRBD1. CDR1 and CDR2 (germline): SGHDN, FVKESK. The CDR3 has 20 residues. V was clipped by 0 bases and J by 0 bases; unmatched bases: 16. In nucleotides, the CDR3 is TGTGCCAGCAGCCAAGATTCGGGCCAGAGTTGGACAGGGAGCTCCTACGAGCAGTACTTC. This translates into CASSQDSGQSWTGSSYEQYF.

This chain links TRBV19 with TRBJ2-1; 7 positions agree with TRBD1. The V gene's germline CDR1 is LNHDA and CDR2 SQIVND (reference sequence). J was trimmed by 4 bases and V by 4 bases; bases with no gene match: 7. The CDR3 length is 15 residues. The CDR3 is CASSTGQLLYNEQFF. The CDR3 DNA reads TGTGCCAGTAGTACGGGACAGTTACTTTACAATGAGCAGTTCTTC.

V and J are TRBV7-6 and TRBJ2-3; TRBD2 aligns across 12 bases. The CDR3 covers 16 residues. Germline CDR1 is SGHVS and CDR2 is FNYEAQ. The J segment lost 5 bases and the V segment lost 4 bases, leaving 7 bases of the junction unmatched. DNA for the CDR3: TGTGCCAGCAGCTCTAGACTAGCGGGAGCTGGAGATACGCAGTATTTT. It specifies CASSSRLAGAGDTQYF.

This rearrangement joins TRBV6-5 to TRBJ2-5; tentatively, D is TRBD1 (5 bases). This CDR3 region has 13 residues. V gave up 6 bases and J gave up 5 bases, with 13 bases separating them. In germline, CDR1 is MNHEY, CDR2 SVGAGI. CDR3 DNA sequence: TGTGCCAGCAGCTGGGGCCTGGGGGAGACCCAGTACTTC. It translates to CASSWGLGETQYF.

As DNA, the CDR3 is TGTGCCAGTACCAGGACAGCGAACACTGAAGCTTTCTTT. Encoded protein: CASTRTANTEAFF. The rearrangement uses TRBV19 and TRBJ1-1; D may be TRBD1 (6 bases). Between the trimmed V and J ends, which lost 7 bases and 1 base, there was a span of 10 bases. There are 13 residues in the CDR3. Germline V gene lookup returns CDR1 LNHDA and CDR2 SQIVND (reference sequence).

The chain links TRBV9 to TRBJ2-2; tentative D call: TRBD1 (5 bases). The V end lost 0 bases, the J end lost 0 bases, and 9 bases lay between the germline ends. The CDR3 length is 16 residues. The germline V gene has CDR1 SGDLS and CDR2 YYNGEE. The DNA of the CDR3 is TGTGCCAGCAGCGTAGAAGGGGCCTCGAACACCGGGGAGCTGTTTTTT. This codes for CASSVEGASNTGELFF.

This clone was counted only a few times. This chain connects TRBV9 to TRBJ1-4; 9 bases match TRBD1. The germline V gene encodes CDR1 SGDLS and CDR2 YYNGEE. Germline trimming cut 1 base from V and 5 bases from J; bases unmatched to any gene: 3. CDR3 size: 15 residues. CDR3 coding DNA: TGTGCCAGCAGCGTACTCGGGACAGGGAATGAAAAACTGTTTTTT. It yields the protein CASSVLGTGNEKLFF.

The rearrangement joins TRBV9 to TRBJ2-3; tentatively, D is TRBD2 (6 bases). Per the germline V gene, CDR1 is SGDLS and CDR2 is YYNGEE. The V and J ends lost 6 bases and 0 bases respectively, with 20 bases between them. The CDR3 runs to 17 residues. CDR3 region: CASTPSAGLASTDTQYF. The CDR3 coding sequence is TGTGCCAGCACCCCTTCCGCGGGGCTAGCAAGCACAGATACGCAGTATTTT.

The chain joins TRBV5-1 to TRBJ2-4, with D perhaps matching TRBD2 (6 bases). This CDR3 region has 14 residues. Trimming took off 6 bases at V and 0 bases at J, with 10 bases between the two ends. Germline V lookup: CDR1 SGHRS, CDR2 YFSETQ. CDR3 in amino acids: CASTWGLAKNIQYF. The CDR3 region has the DNA TGCGCCAGCACCTGGGGACTAGCCAAAAACATTCAGTACTTC. Full variable domain (outside the CDR3, taken from reference TRBV5-1 and TRBJ2-4): KAGVTQTPRYLIKTRGQQVTLSCSPISGHRSVSWYQQTPGQGLQFLFEYFSETQRNKGNFPGRFSGRQFSNSRSEMNVSTLELGDSALYLCASTWGLAKNIQYFGAGTRLSVL.

In its sample, this clone was seen a few times. The rearrangement uses TRBV5-6 and TRBJ2-3; tentative D call: TRBD2 (5 bases). The CDR3 is made up of 13 amino acids. Per the germline V gene, CDR1 is SGHDT and CDR2 is YYEEEE. V was cut by 2 bases and J by 14 bases, with 18 bases left in between. Written as DNA, the CDR3 is TGTGCCAGCAGCTTTGGCTCGGGAAGGTTTTGGTATTTT. Residues: CASSFGSGRFWYF.

This chain connects TRBV7-6 to TRBJ2-7; 14 bases map to TRBD2. There are 18 residues in the CDR3. CDR1 is SGHVS and CDR2 is FNYEAQ in the germline V gene. With V trimmed by 1 base and J by 6 bases, 11 bases remained unmatched. The CDR3 spells CASSLVPTTSGRASEQYF. The CDR3 region has the DNA TGTGCCAGCAGCTTAGTCCCGACGACTAGCGGGAGGGCCAGCGAGCAGTACTTC.

The genes are TRBV27 and TRBJ1-2; D gene ambiguous. This CDR3 is 13 amino acids long. CDR1 is MNHEY, CDR2 SMNVEV, per germline (reference sequence). The V gene lost 6 bases and the J gene lost 8 bases, with 16 bases spanning the gap. As DNA, the CDR3 is TGTGCCAGCAGCCAAGACGGCGGCGGCGGCTACACCTTC. This sequence encodes CASSQDGGGGYTF.

In DNA, the CDR3 is TGTGCCAGCAGTTTATATTTTATCGGGACAGGGGGTGTTGGGGCCAACGTCCTGACTTTC. Encoded protein: CASSLYFIGTGGVGANVLTF. The V gene is TRBV28, the J gene TRBJ2-6, with TRBD1 matching over 11 bases. In germline, CDR1 is MDHEN, CDR2 SYDVKM. The CDR3 covers 20 residues. V shed 1 base and J 3 bases; nucleotides not matched to a gene: 11.

This chain connects TRBV5-6 to TRBJ1-1, with TRBD1 matching 8 bases. J lost 3 bases, V lost 4 bases, and 2 bases had no gene match. Germline V gene data show CDR1 as SGHDT and CDR2 as YYEEEE. This CDR3 comprises 13 residues. The CDR3 sequence is CASSGGQDTEAFF. CDR3 coding DNA: TGTGCCAGCAGCGGGGGACAGGACACTGAAGCTTTCTTT. The full variable domain, its missing parts supplied by reference TRBV5-6 and TRBJ1-1, is DAGVTQSPTHLIKTRGQQVTLRCSPKSGHDTVSWYQQALGQGPQFIFQYYEEEERQRGNFPDRFSGHQFPNYSSELNVNALLLGDSALYLCASSGGQDTEAFFGQGTRLTVV.

This chain connects TRBV6-6 to TRBJ1-4; 7 bases are shared with TRBD1. The CDR3 is 16 residues long. Germline V CDR1 and CDR2: MNHNY, SVGAGI (reference sequence). The trim removed 5 bases at V and 6 bases at J, leaving 12 bases unmatched. The CDR3 DNA reads TGTGCCAGCAGTCAAACCCAAAAGGGGGCGGATGAAAAACTGTTTTTT. It codes for CASSQTQKGADEKLFF.

The chain has TRBV6-1 and TRBJ2-3, with 9 bases lining up with TRBD2. CDR1 MNHNS and CDR2 SASEGT come from the germline V gene. J lost 1 base, V lost 4 bases, and 3 bases had no gene match. The CDR3 loop spans 15 amino acids. This CDR3 is CASSVAGEGTDTQYF. Here the CDR3 DNA reads TGTGCCAGCAGTGTAGCGGGAGAGGGCACAGATACGCAGTATTTT.

The V call is TRBV7-9, the J call TRBJ1-1; the D gene is possibly TRBD1 (5 bases). Germline V gives CDR1 SEHNR, CDR2 FQNEAQ (reference sequence). Trimming stripped 5 bases from V and 13 bases from J, with 14 bases between. The CDR3 runs to 11 residues. The CDR3 reads CASSLRGKVFF. The DNA for the CDR3 is TGTGCCAGCAGCCTCCGGGGGAAGGTTTTCTTT.

The chain joins TRBV28 to TRBJ1-2, with 8 positions matching TRBD1. Germline V gives CDR1 MDHEN, CDR2 SYDVKM. This CDR3 spans 15 amino acids. V lost 7 bases and J lost 4; bases outside the gene matches: 11. The chain's CDR3 is CASTPPQGAGYGYTF. The CDR3 bases are TGTGCCAGCACCCCCCCCCAGGGGGCTGGCTATGGCTACACCTTC.

The chain recombines TRBV28 with TRBJ1-1; weak D call: TRBD1 (5 bases). Trimming left V 5 bases short and J 4 bases short, with 17 bases between. The CDR3 sequence is 15 residues long. CDR1 is MDHEN, CDR2 SYDVKM, per germline. The CDR3 here is CASSGAGVWGTEAFF. CDR3 nucleotides: TGTGCCAGCAGTGGGGCCGGTGTCTGGGGCACTGAAGCTTTCTTT.

V usage is TRBV7-9 and J usage is TRBJ2-3, with 9 bases lining up with TRBD2. CDR1 and CDR2 from the germline V gene are SEHNR and FQNEAQ (reference sequence). The V segment lost 7 bases and the J segment 2 bases; nucleotides outside the gene matches: 4. This CDR3 region has 14 residues. The chain's CDR3 is CASKTSGPTDTQYF. CDR3 sequence (DNA): TGTGCCAGCAAGACTAGCGGCCCCACAGATACGCAGTATTTT.

The CDR3 bases are TGTGCCAGCAGCCCAGGACTGGCGGGTTCCAATGAGCAGTTCTTC. The encoded protein is CASSPGLAGSNEQFF. The chain couples TRBV7-8 to TRBJ2-1; D is possibly TRBD2 (5 bases). CDR3 length: 15 amino acids. Trimming took 5 bases from V and 6 from J, leaving 17 bases between them. Germline V gene lookup returns CDR1 SGHVS and CDR2 FQNEAQ. The whole variable domain, remainder taken from reference TRBV7-8 and TRBJ2-1, is GAGVSQSPRYKVAKRGQDVALRCDPISGHVSLFWYQQALGQGPEFLTYFQNEAQLDKSGLPSDRFFAERPEGSVSTLKIQRTQQEDSAVYLCASSPGLAGSNEQFFGPGTRLTVL.

V is TRBV5-1 and J is TRBJ2-5, with TRBD1 as a possible D gene (6 bases). Germline V gene sequence: CDR1 SGHRS, CDR2 YFSETQ. V dropped 9 bases and J dropped 2 bases, with 17 bases sitting between them. This CDR3 has 14 amino acids. Written as DNA, the CDR3 is TGCGCCACAACATTAAGAGACAGGCAAGAGACCCAGTACTTC. Translated, it gives CATTLRDRQETQYF.

The rearrangement links TRBV7-3 to TRBJ2-1, with 13 bases matching TRBD2. The CDR3 consists of 15 residues. Trimming at V came to 5 bases and at J to 8 bases, leaving 6 bases not matched to a gene. Germline V lookup: CDR1 SGHTA, CDR2 FQGTGA. The CDR3 DNA reads TGTGCCAGCAGCCCCCGGACTAGCGGGAGAGATGAGCAGTTCTTC. This translates into CASSPRTSGRDEQFF.